Shown below are 13 T cell receptor beta chains from a single sample sequenced in a study of PD-1 blockade in classical Hodgkin lymphoma (dated by TCRdb to the early 2020s). According to the study, the label for this sample's time point signals: cycle 4 day 1 (C4D1), after more than 5 weeks of nivolumab. Every trial patient had relapsed following autologous stem cell transplantation, and prior brentuximab vedotin exposure was what differed among cohorts A, B and C. Receptor libraries were prepared by the immunoSEQ multiplex PCR assay. Held by TCRdb, this immuneACCESS table contains in-frame sequences only and omits some clones. Under half of the omission traces to an unresolved V gene where checked; the cause of the rest is unknown. The sample records about 23,000 clones, 85% to 90% of which are singletons. Around 25% of the sample is in the top ten clones. The source material was peripheral blood mononuclear cells (PBMCs), sampled before the fourth cycle of nivolumab. Receptors were obtained from a human donor with classical Hodgkin lymphoma.

This clone was detected a few times. V usage is TRBV6-1 and J usage is TRBJ2-5; 12 bases are shared with TRBD2. CDR3 length equals 15 residues. Germline loops: CDR1 MNHNS, CDR2 SASEGT. V lost 2 bases, J lost 5 bases, and 3 bases stayed unmatched. The CDR3 bases are TGTGCCAGCAGTGAACTAGCGGGAGGGCCGGAGACCCAGTACTTC. This codes for CASSELAGGPETQYF.

The rearrangement links TRBV12-5 to TRBJ2-1; 7 nucleotides align to TRBD1. Germline trimming cut 0 bases from V and 2 bases from J; bases unmatched to any gene: 1. The CDR3 covers 15 residues. Germline V gene lookup returns CDR1 LGHNT and CDR2 FRNRAP. The CDR3 here is CASGLVQGPYNEQFF. DNA for the CDR3: TGTGCTAGTGGTTTGGTACAGGGGCCCTACAATGAGCAGTTCTTC.

The chain is built from TRBV19 and TRBJ2-7; no definite D call. The CDR3 sequence is 15 residues long. The germline CDR1 and CDR2 sequences are LNHDA and SQIVND (reference sequence). Trimming took 3 bases from V and 0 from J, leaving 12 bases between them. This CDR3 reads CASSMSVYSSYEQYF. The CDR3, as DNA: TGTGCCAGTAGTATGAGCGTTTACTCCTCCTACGAGCAGTACTTC.

The J gene is TRBJ2-2, the V gene TRBV19, with no clear D. V lost 2 bases, J lost 3 bases, and 16 bases lay in between. Germline V gene sequence: CDR1 LNHDA, CDR2 SQIVND (reference sequence). The CDR3 sequence is 17 residues long. The chain's CDR3 is CASSIIRTKSHTGELFF. CDR3 in DNA: TGTGCCAGTAGTATAATTCGGACGAAGTCCCACACCGGGGAGCTGTTTTTT.

This chain links TRBV7-6 with TRBJ1-1; 9 bases fit TRBD1. Germline V gene lookup returns CDR1 SGHVS and CDR2 FNYEAQ. This CDR3 is 13 amino acids long. The V and J ends lost 4 bases and 6 bases, in that order; junction bases with no gene match: 3. The CDR3 protein is CASSWRQGAEAFF. As DNA, the CDR3 is TGTGCCAGCAGCTGGAGACAGGGGGCTGAAGCTTTCTTT.

This chain links TRBV19 with TRBJ1-1; TRBD1 matches 9 bases. CDR1 and CDR2 from the germline V gene are LNHDA and SQIVND (reference sequence). V was clipped by 3 bases and J by 6 bases; unmatched bases: 5. The CDR3 runs 14 residues. The CDR3 DNA reads TGTGCCAGTAGTATCGTACAGGGGGCCTCTGAAGCTTTCTTT. Protein sequence: CASSIVQGASEAFF.

This clone appeared a single time. The genes are TRBV2 and TRBJ2-5; D remains ambiguous. CDR1 SNHLY and CDR2 FYNNEI come from the germline V gene. The length of the CDR3 is 14 residues. Trimming left V 3 bases short and J 2 bases short, with 10 bases between. This CDR3 is CASSDSGPQETQYF. The CDR3 region has the DNA TGTGCCAGCAGTGATTCTGGACCTCAAGAGACCCAGTACTTC.

This CDR3 reads CASRLSGQNSNQPQHF. CDR3 in DNA: TGTGCCAGTAGACTATCGGGACAAAATAGCAATCAGCCCCAGCATTTT. V usage is TRBV19 and J usage is TRBJ1-5, with D perhaps TRBD1 (6 bases). Germline V gene lookup returns CDR1 LNHDA and CDR2 SQIVND (reference sequence). The CDR3 consists of 16 residues. V was shortened by 6 bases and J by 0 bases, with 15 bases between the two germline ends.

The chain joins TRBV5-5 to TRBJ1-2; D is unclear. This CDR3 has 15 residues. V was shortened by 0 bases and J by 7 bases, with 16 bases between the two germline ends. CDR1 and CDR2 (germline): SGHKS, YYEKEE (reference sequence). CDR3 bases: TGTGCCAGCAGCTTGGTTTGGGGAGAAATAGCTGGCTACACCTTC. Its protein product is CASSLVWGEIAGYTF.

The J gene is TRBJ1-4, the V gene TRBV9; D remains ambiguous. Trimming left V 1 base short and J 0 bases short, with 7 bases between. The germline CDR1 and CDR2 sequences are SGDLS and YYNGEE. There are 15 residues in the CDR3. CDR3 protein: CASSVTGATNEKLFF. The CDR3 nucleotides are TGTGCCAGCAGCGTAACCGGGGCAACTAATGAAAAACTGTTTTTT.

The rearrangement uses TRBV4-1 and TRBJ2-7; 12 bases agree with TRBD2. Germline V gives CDR1 MGHRA, CDR2 YSYEKL. The CDR3 covers 15 residues. The V gene end was trimmed by 4 bases and the J gene end by 5 bases; junction bases not matched to a gene: 6. CDR3 DNA sequence: TGCGCCAGCAGCCTTGGACTAGCGGGGTATAACGAGCAGTACTTC. It translates to CASSLGLAGYNEQYF.

CDR3 nucleotides: TGTGCCAGCAGAAGACCGGGAGGCCTAAACATTCAGTACTTC. Protein product: CASRRPGGLNIQYF. This chain joins TRBV11-2 and TRBJ2-4; 7 bases are shared with TRBD2. J was trimmed by 6 bases and V by 6 bases; bases with no gene match: 8. Germline CDR1 SGHAT, CDR2 FQNNGV. The CDR3 is made up of 14 amino acids. Using reference TRBV11-2 and TRBJ2-4 for the parts outside the CDR3, the full variable domain is EAGVAQSPRYKIIEKRQSVAFWCNPISGHATLYWYQQILGQGPKLLIQFQNNGVVDDSQLPKDRFSAERLKGVDSTLKIQPAKLEDSAVYLCASRRPGGLNIQYFGAGTRLSVL.

The chain combines TRBV6-1 with TRBJ1-3, with D possibly TRBD1 on 6 matching bases. Trimming stripped 11 bases from V and 3 bases from J, with 17 bases between. From germline, CDR1 is MNHNS and CDR2 SASEGT. This CDR3 region has 14 residues. The CDR3 nucleotides read TGTGCCGGCTCACAGGACAGCCTTGGAAACACCATATATTTT. Translation: CAGSQDSLGNTIYF.